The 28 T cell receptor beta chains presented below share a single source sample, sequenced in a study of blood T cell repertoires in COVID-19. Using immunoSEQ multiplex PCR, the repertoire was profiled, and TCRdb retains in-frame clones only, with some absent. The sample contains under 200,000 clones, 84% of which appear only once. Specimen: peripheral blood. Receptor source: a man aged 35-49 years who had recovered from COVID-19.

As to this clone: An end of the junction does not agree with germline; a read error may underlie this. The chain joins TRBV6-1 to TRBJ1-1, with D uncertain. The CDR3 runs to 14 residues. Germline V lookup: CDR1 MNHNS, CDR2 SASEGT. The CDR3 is CASSEVRMNTEAFF. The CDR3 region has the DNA TGTGCCAGCAGCGAAGTCCGTATGAACACTGAAGCTTTCTTT.

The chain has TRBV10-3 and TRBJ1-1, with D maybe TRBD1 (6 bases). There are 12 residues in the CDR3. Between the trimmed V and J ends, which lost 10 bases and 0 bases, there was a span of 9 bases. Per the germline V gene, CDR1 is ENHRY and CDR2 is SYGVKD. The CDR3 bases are TGTGCCACACAGGGCATGAACACTGAAGCTTTCTTT. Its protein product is CATQGMNTEAFF.

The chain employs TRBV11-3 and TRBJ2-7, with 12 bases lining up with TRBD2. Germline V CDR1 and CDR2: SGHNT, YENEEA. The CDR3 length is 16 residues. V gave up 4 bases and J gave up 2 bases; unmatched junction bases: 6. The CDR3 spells CASSWSSGGATYEQYF. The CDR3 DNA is TGTGCCAGCAGCTGGTCTAGCGGGGGGGCCACCTACGAGCAGTACTTC.

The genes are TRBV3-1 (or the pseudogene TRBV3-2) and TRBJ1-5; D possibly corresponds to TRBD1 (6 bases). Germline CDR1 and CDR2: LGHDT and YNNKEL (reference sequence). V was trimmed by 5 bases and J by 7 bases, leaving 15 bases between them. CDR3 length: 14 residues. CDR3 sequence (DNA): TGTGCCAGCAGCGAACAGGGTAGGAACCAGCCCCAGCATTTT. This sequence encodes CASSEQGRNQPQHF.

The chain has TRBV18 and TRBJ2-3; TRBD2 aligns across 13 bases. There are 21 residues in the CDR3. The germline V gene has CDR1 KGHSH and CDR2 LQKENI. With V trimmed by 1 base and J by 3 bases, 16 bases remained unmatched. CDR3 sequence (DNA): TGTGCCAGCTCACCACGGACAGGACTAGCGGGAGTAGCGAGCATTACAGATACGCAGTATTTT. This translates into CASSPRTGLAGVASITDTQYF.

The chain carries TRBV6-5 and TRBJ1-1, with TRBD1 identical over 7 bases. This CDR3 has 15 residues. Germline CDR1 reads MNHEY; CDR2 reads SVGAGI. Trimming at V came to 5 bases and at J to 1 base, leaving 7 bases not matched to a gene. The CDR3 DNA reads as TGTGCCAGCAGTCTAGGACAGGTTGCGAACACTGAAGCTTTCTTT. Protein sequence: CASSLGQVANTEAFF.

The CDR3, as DNA: TGTGCCATCGGGACAGAGTACGAGCAGTACTTC. Its translation is CAIGTEYEQYF. The V and J genes are TRBV10-3 and TRBJ2-7; 7 nucleotides match TRBD1. V trimming: 8 bases; J trimming: 4 bases; junction bases outside the gene matches: 2. The CDR3 runs to 11 residues. Germline V CDR1 and CDR2: ENHRY, SYGVKD.

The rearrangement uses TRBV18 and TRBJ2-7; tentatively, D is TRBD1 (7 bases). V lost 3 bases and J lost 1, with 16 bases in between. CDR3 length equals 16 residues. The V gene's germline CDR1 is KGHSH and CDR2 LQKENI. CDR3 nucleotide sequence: TGTGCCAGCTCACCGGGAGGACAGGCCCTATCCTACGAGCAGTACTTC. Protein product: CASSPGGQALSYEQYF.

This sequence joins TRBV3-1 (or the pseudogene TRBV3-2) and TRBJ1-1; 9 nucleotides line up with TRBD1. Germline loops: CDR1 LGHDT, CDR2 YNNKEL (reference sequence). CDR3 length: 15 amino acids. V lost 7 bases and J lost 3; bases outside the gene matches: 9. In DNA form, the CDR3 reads TGTGCCAGCACCCCGGGACAGGGAGGGTACACTGAAGCTTTCTTT. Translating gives CASTPGQGGYTEAFF.

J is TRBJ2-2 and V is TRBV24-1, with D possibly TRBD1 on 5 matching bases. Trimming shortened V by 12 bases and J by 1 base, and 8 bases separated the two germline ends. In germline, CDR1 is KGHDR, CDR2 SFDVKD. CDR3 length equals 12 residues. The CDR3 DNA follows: TGTGCCGCTCAGGGGAACACCGGGGAGCTGTTTTTT. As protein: CAAQGNTGELFF.

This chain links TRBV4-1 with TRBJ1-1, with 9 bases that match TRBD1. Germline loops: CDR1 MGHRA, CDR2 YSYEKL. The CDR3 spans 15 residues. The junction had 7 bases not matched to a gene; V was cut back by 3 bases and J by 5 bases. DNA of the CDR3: TGCGCCAGCAGCCAGGGACAGGGCGACAAAACTGAAGCTTTCTTT. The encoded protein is CASSQGQGDKTEAFF.

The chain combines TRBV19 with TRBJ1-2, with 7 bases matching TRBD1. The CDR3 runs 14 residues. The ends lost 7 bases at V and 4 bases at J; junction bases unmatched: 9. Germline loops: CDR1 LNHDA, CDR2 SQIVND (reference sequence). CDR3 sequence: CASTIGDSGYGYTF. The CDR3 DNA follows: TGTGCCAGTACCATAGGGGACAGTGGCTATGGCTACACCTTC.

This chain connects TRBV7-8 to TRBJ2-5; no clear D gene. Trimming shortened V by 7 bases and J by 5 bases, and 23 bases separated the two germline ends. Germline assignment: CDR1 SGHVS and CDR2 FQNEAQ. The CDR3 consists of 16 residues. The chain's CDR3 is CASTESPRVTGETQYF. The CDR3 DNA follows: TGTGCCAGCACCGAGAGTCCTCGGGTTACCGGGGAGACCCAGTACTTC. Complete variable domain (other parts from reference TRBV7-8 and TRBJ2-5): GAGVSQSPRYKVAKRGQDVALRCDPISGHVSLFWYQQALGQGPEFLTYFQNEAQLDKSGLPSDRFFAERPEGSVSTLKIQRTQQEDSAVYLCASTESPRVTGETQYFGPGTRLLVL.

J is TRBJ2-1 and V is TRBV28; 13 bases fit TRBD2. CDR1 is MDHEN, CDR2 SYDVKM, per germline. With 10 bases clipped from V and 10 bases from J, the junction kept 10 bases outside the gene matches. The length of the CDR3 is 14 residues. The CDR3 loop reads CATQTSGGPGEQFF. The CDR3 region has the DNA TGTGCCACACAGACTAGCGGGGGGCCCGGGGAGCAGTTCTTC.

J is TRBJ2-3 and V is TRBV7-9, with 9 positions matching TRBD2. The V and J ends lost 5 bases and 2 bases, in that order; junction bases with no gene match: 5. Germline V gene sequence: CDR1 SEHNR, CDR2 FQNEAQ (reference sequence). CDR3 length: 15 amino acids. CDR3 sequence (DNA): TGTGCCAGCAGCCTTCTAGCGGGACCCACAGATACGCAGTATTTT. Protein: CASSLLAGPTDTQYF.

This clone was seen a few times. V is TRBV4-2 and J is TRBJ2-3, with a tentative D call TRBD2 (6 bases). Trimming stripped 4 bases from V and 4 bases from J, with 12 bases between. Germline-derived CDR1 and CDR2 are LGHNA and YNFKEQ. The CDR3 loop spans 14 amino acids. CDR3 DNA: TGTGCCAGCAGCCTGGGGGGAGATGCAGATACGCAGTATTTT. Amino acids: CASSLGGDADTQYF.

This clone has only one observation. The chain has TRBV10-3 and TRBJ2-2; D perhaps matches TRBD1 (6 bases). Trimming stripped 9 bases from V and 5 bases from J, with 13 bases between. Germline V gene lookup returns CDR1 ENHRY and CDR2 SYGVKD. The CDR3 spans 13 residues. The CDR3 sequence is CAILSGQTGELFF. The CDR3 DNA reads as TGTGCCATACTTAGTGGACAGACCGGGGAGCTGTTTTTT.

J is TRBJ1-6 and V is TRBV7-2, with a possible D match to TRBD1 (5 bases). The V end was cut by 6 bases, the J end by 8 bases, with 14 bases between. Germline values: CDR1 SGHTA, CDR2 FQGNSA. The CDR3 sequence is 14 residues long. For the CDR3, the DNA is TGTGCCAGCAGAACGGCAGGGTTGTATTCACCCCTCCACTTT. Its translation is CASRTAGLYSPLHF. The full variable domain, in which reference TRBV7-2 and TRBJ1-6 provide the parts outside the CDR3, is GAGVSQSPSNKVTEKGKDVELRCDPISGHTALYWYRQSLGQGLEFLIYFQGNSAPDKSGLPSDRFSAERTGGSVSTLTIQRTQQEDSAVYLCASRTAGLYSPLHFGNGTRLTVT.

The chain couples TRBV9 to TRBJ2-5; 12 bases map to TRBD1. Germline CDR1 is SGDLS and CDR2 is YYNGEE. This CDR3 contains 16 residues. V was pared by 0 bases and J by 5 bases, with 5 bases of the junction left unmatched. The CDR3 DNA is TGTGCCAGCAGCGTAGAAGGGACAGGGGGCGCGGAGACCCAGTACTTC. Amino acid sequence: CASSVEGTGGAETQYF.

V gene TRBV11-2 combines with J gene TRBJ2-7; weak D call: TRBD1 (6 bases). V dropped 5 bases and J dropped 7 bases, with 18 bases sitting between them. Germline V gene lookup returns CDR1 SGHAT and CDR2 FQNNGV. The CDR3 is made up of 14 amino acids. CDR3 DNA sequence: TGTGCCAGCAGCGACCCCGGGACACTAGGAGAGCAGTACTTC. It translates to CASSDPGTLGEQYF.

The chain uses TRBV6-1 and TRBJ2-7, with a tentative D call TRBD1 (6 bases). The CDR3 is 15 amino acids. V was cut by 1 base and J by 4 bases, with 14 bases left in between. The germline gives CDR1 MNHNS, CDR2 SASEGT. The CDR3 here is CASSEGLDRKYEQYF. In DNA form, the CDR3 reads TGTGCCAGCAGTGAAGGCCTAGACAGGAAATACGAGCAGTACTTC.

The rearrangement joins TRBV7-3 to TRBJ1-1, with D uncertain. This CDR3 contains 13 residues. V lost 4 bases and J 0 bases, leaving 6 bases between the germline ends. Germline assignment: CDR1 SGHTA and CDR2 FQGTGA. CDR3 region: CASSYQVNTEAFF. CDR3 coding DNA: TGTGCCAGCAGCTATCAGGTGAACACTGAAGCTTTCTTT.

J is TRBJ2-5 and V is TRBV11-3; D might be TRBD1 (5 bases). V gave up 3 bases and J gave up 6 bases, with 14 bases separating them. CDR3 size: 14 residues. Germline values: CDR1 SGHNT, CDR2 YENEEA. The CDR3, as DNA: TGTGCCAGCAGCTTCGACAGTCACGAGAAGACCCAGTACTTC. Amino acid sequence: CASSFDSHEKTQYF. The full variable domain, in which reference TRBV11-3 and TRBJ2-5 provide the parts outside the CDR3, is EAGVVQSPRYKIIEKKQPVAFWCNPISGHNTLYWYLQNLGQGPELLIRYENEEAVDDSQLPKDRFSAERLKGVDSTLKIQPAELGDSAVYLCASSFDSHEKTQYFGPGTRLLVL.

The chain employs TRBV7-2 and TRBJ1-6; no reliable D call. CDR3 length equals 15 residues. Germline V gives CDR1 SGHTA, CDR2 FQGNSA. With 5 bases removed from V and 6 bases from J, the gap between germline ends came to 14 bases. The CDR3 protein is CASSASGSPNSPLHF. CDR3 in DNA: TGTGCCAGCAGCGCCAGTGGGAGTCCTAATTCACCCCTCCACTTT.

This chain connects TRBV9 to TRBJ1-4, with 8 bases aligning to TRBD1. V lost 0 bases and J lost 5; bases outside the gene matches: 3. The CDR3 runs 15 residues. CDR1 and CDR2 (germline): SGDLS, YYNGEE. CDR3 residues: CASSVVSGGNEKLFF. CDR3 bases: TGTGCCAGCAGCGTAGTGTCAGGGGGCAATGAAAAACTGTTTTTT.

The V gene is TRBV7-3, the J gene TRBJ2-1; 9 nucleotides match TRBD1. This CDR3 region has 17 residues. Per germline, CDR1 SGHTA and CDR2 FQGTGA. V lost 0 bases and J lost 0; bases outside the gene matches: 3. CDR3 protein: CASSLTGTGSSYNEQFF. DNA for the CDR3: TGTGCCAGCAGCTTAACCGGGACAGGGAGCTCCTACAATGAGCAGTTCTTC.

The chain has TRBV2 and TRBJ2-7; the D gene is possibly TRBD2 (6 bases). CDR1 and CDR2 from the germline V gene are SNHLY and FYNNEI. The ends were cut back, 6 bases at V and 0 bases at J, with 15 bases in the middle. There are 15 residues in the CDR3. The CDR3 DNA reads TGTGCCAGCAGGGGGGGACTTTATTCCTCCTACGAGCAGTACTTC. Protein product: CASRGGLYSSYEQYF.

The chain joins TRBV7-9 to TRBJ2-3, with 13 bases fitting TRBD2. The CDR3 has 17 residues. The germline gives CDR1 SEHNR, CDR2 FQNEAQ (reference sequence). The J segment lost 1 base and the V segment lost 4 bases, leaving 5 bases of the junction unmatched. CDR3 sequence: CASSSTSGRARTDTQYF. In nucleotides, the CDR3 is TGTGCCAGCAGCTCTACTAGCGGGAGGGCCCGCACAGATACGCAGTATTTT.